This T cell receptor (beta chain) is from a study of T-cell memory formation after mild COVID-19. Study-wide results and limits: Several responding clones turned up in pre-infection memory, indicating that cross-reactive memory may have taken part. Clones that got smaller from day 15 to 85 had even CD4/CD8, while clones growing later tipped toward CD4+.

TCRdb reprocessed the 5' RACE reads via MiXCR and lists one record per CDR3 protein. The sample yields hundreds of thousands of distinct CDR3 sequences, less than 25% seen once. In regard to this clonotype: What it binds is not known.

The V end lost 5 bases, the J end lost 4 bases, and 12 bases lay between the germline ends. The germline V gene has CDR1 ENHRY and CDR2 SYGVKD. This CDR3 contains 13 residues. The TCR sequence derives from an adult woman who had mild COVID-19 (a few samples of this study predate the infection). Cell type and time point are not known. The sequencing sample was made of PBMCs or a T cell subset sorted from them (not recorded which). The chain employs TRBV10-3 and TRBJ2-7; the D gene is possibly TRBD1 (6 bases). CDR3 DNA sequence: TGTGCCATCAGTTCCAGGGGAGAATACGAGCAGTACTTC. This encodes CAISSRGEYEQYF.